This TCR beta chain was sequenced in a study of T cell changes during pregnancy in multiple sclerosis. Assay used: immunoSEQ multiplex PCR; TCRdb lists only in-frame clones, some missing. The sample holds 55,000 to 80,000 clones; roughly nine tenths are singletons and the top ten take 9.5%. The material sequenced was peripheral blood, taken after pregnancy. This TCR was recovered from a female donor in good health, enrolled as a control in a pregnancy study.

CDR3 residues: CASSLLGQGAYEQYF. CDR3 nucleotides: TGTGCCAGCAGTTTATTAGGACAGGGTGCCTACGAGCAGTACTTC. This chain links TRBV27 with TRBJ2-7; 8 nucleotides align to TRBD1. V lost 1 base, J lost 2 bases, and 4 bases stayed unmatched. The CDR3 extends over 15 amino acids. The germline CDR1 and CDR2 sequences are MNHEY and SMNVEV (reference sequence).